This TCR beta chain was obtained from a study of T cell responses to AZD1222 COVID-19 vaccine. Per the germline V gene, CDR1 is MDHEN and CDR2 is SYDVKM. With 4 bases clipped from V and 1 base from J, the junction kept 5 bases outside the gene matches. This CDR3 is built from 15 residues. Overall study results and limits: A mostly white British donor set with more females was recruited, and clonal diversity was possibly underestimated. Of the AZD1222 recipients, only 5 to 7 were seropositive at baseline. Dominant CD4 TCR responses targeted spike regions 160-218 and 743-854. Increased Spike-specific TCR breadth and depth were observed after two AZD1222 doses.

Notes on this clone: Its antigen is not known.

The table came from immunoSEQ multiplex PCR; TCRdb's copy has only in-frame clones and leaves some out. The top ten hold 1.3% to 1.5% of the sample, which has roughly 150,000 clones, around 93% seen once. The sequence was obtained from an adult in good health. Material: peripheral blood, obtained on day 0 of AZD1222 vaccination. This chain links TRBV28 with TRBJ2-5, with 8 bases matching TRBD2. The CDR3 region has the DNA TGTGCCAGCAGTTCCGTACTAGCGGTCCAAGAGACCCAGTACTTC. Its translation is CASSSVLAVQETQYF.